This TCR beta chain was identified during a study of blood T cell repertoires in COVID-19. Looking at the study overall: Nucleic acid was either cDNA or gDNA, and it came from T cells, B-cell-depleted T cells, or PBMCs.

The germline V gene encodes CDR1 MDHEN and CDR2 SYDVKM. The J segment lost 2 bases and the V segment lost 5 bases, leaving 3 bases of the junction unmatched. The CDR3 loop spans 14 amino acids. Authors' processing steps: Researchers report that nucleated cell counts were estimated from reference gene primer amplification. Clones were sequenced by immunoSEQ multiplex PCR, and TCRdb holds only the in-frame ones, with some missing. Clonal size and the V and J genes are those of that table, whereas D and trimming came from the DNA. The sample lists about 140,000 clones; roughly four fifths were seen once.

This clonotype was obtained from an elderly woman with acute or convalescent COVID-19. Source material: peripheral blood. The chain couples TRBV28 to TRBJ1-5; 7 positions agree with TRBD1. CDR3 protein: CASSNRGGNQPQHF. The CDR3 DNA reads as TGTGCCAGCAGTAACAGGGGTGGCAATCAGCCCCAGCATTTT.